The 10 T cell receptor beta chains in this list originate from one sample, sequenced in a study of cytomegalovirus exposure and HLA in healthy donors. PCR used 60 Vbeta primers and 13 Jbeta primers. Using immunoSEQ multiplex PCR, the repertoire was profiled, and TCRdb retains in-frame clones only, with some absent. The sample records about 140,000 clones, around 77% being singletons. Sequenced material: PBMCs. The receptors here all came from a man younger than 35 in good health and CMV-seronegative.

On this clone itself: Other DNA sequences in the sample encode the same CDR3. This rearrangement joins TRBV19 to TRBJ1-5; 7 positions match TRBD1. Germline loops: CDR1 LNHDA, CDR2 SQIVND (reference sequence). Germline trimming cut 6 bases from V and 1 base from J; bases unmatched to any gene: 9. The CDR3 is made up of 16 amino acids. This chain's CDR3 is CASRGTGTDSNQPQHF. In DNA, the CDR3 is TGTGCCAGTAGGGGAACCGGGACAGACAGCAATCAGCCCCAGCATTTT.

A single count supports this clone. This rearrangement joins TRBV29-1 to TRBJ1-2, with D maybe TRBD1 (6 bases). The CDR3 sequence is 15 residues long. Deletions cut 4 bases from V and 2 bases from J, with 17 bases between. The germline CDR1 and CDR2 sequences are SQVTM and ANQGSEA. Here the CDR3 reads CSVGWRFDRNYGYTF. The CDR3 region has the DNA TGCAGCGTTGGATGGAGATTCGACAGGAACTATGGCTACACCTTC.

The chain couples TRBV10-3 to TRBJ1-2, with D possibly TRBD1 on 5 matching bases. CDR3 length: 14 residues. V shed 3 bases and J shed 1 base, with 9 bases lying between them. From germline, CDR1 is ENHRY and CDR2 SYGVKD. CDR3: CAISDRVLNYGYTF. CDR3 DNA: TGTGCCATCAGTGACAGGGTTCTTAACTATGGCTACACCTTC.

This clone was detected a few times. The chain links TRBV6-5 to TRBJ2-1; D possibly corresponds to TRBD1 (5 bases). The CDR3 is made up of 14 amino acids. Trimming shortened V by 6 bases and J by 1 base, and 10 bases separated the two germline ends. In germline, CDR1 is MNHEY, CDR2 SVGAGI. In DNA, the CDR3 is TGTGCCAGCAGCGCGACAGTTTCCTACAATGAGCAGTTCTTC. This sequence encodes CASSATVSYNEQFF.

V is TRBV6-5 and J is TRBJ1-2; TRBD1 might be the D (5 bases). Per the germline V gene, CDR1 is MNHEY and CDR2 is SVGAGI. Trimming took off 4 bases at V and 7 bases at J, with 10 bases between the two ends. The CDR3 is 12 amino acids. The CDR3 coding sequence is TGTGCCAGCAGTTCCCTAGACAGTGGCTACACCTTC. Protein: CASSSLDSGYTF.

The chain joins TRBV4-1 to TRBJ2-7, with TRBD1 matching 11 bases. This CDR3 contains 14 residues. CDR1 MGHRA and CDR2 YSYEKL come from the germline V gene. With 3 bases clipped from V and 4 bases from J, the junction kept 2 bases outside the gene matches. DNA of the CDR3: TGCGCCAGCAGCCAGGGACAGGGGGTTTACGAGCAGTACTTC. This sequence encodes CASSQGQGVYEQYF.

This sequence joins TRBV7-9 and TRBJ1-2, with 10 nucleotides matching TRBD1. CDR3 length: 16 residues. After removal of 2 bases from V and 4 bases from J, the junction contained 7 bases not matched to a gene. In germline, CDR1 is SEHNR, CDR2 FQNEAQ (reference sequence). CDR3 residues: CASSLSRDRGGYGYTF. The CDR3 nucleotides are TGTGCCAGCAGCTTATCCCGGGACAGGGGAGGCTATGGCTACACCTTC.

This clone occurred once. The chain has TRBV19 and TRBJ1-6; no definite D call. V lost 4 bases, J lost 7 bases, and 14 bases lay in between. The CDR3 is 15 residues long. Germline V gene data show CDR1 as LNHDA and CDR2 as SQIVND (reference sequence). CDR3 coding DNA: TGTGCCAGTAGTAAGCGAGGGCTAAACAATTCACCCCTCCACTTT. Translating it yields CASSKRGLNNSPLHF.

This clone was seen only a few times. The chain has TRBV5-1 and TRBJ1-2, with 7 positions matching TRBD1. This CDR3 is 15 amino acids long. Germline CDR1 reads SGHRS; CDR2 reads YFSETQ. V shed 4 bases, J shed 2 bases, and the junction held 8 bases outside the gene matches. The CDR3 is CASSGTGDGNYGYTF. The CDR3 region has the DNA TGCGCCAGCAGCGGAACAGGGGATGGGAACTATGGCTACACCTTC.

The chain combines TRBV4-2 with TRBJ1-6; no reliable D call. The germline V gene encodes CDR1 LGHNA and CDR2 YNFKEQ. The CDR3 is made up of 13 amino acids. V lost 1 base and J 7 bases, leaving 5 bases between the germline ends. The chain's CDR3 is CASSQGQNSPLHF. In DNA form, the CDR3 reads TGTGCCAGCAGCCAAGGCCAGAATTCACCCCTCCACTTT.